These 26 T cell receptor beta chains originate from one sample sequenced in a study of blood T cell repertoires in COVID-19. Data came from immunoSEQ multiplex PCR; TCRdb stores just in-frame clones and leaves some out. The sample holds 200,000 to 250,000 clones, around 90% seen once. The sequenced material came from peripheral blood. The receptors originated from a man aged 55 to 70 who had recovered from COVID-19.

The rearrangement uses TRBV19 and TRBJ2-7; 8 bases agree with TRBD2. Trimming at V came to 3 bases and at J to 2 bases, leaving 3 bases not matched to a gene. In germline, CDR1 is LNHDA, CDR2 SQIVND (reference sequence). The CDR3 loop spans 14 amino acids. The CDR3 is CASSIKGLAYEQYF. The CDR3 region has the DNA TGTGCCAGTAGTATTAAGGGACTAGCCTACGAGCAGTACTTC. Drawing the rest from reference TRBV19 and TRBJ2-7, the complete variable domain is DGGITQSPKYLFRKEGQNVTLSCEQNLNHDAMYWYRQDPGQGLRLIYYSQIVNDFQKGDIAEGYSVSREKKESFPLTVTSAQKNPTAFYLCASSIKGLAYEQYFGPGTRLTVT.

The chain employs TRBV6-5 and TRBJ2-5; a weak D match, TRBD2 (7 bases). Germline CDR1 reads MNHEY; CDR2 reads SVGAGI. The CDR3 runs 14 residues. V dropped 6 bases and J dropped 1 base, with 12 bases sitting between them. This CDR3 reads CASRTGGPQETQYF. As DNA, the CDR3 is TGTGCCAGCAGAACCGGGGGGCCCCAAGAGACCCAGTACTTC.

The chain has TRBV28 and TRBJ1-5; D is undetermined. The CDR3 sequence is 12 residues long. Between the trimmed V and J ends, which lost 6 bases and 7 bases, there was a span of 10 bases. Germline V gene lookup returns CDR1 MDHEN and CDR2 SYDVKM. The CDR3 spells CASRSAGQPQHF. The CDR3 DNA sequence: TGTGCCAGCAGATCCGCCGGGCAGCCCCAGCATTTT.

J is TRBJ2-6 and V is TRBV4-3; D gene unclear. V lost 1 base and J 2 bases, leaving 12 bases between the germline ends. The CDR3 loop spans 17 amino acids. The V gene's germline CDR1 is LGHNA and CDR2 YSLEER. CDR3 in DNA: TGCGCCAGCAGCCAAGCATTCGAGGCAGCTGGGGCCAACGTCCTGACTTTC. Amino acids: CASSQAFEAAGANVLTF.

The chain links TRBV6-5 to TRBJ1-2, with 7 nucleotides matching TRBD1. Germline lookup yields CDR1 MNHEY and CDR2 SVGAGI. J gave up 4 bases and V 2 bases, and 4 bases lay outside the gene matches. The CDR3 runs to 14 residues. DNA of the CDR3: TGTGCCAGCAGTTACCAGAGGGGGCTCTATGGCTACACCTTC. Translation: CASSYQRGLYGYTF.

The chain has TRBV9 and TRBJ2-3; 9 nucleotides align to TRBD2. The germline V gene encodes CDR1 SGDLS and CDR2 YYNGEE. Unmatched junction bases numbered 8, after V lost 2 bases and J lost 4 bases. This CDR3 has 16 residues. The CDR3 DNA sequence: TGTGCCAGCAGCGTGCTAGCGGGATGGATGCCAGATACGCAGTATTTT. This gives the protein CASSVLAGWMPDTQYF.

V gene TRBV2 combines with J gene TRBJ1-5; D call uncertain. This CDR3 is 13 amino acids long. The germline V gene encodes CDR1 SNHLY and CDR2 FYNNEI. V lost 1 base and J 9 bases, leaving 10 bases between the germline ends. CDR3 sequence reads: CASSEVGSRPQHF. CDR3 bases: TGTGCCAGCAGTGAAGTAGGTAGCCGGCCCCAGCATTTT.

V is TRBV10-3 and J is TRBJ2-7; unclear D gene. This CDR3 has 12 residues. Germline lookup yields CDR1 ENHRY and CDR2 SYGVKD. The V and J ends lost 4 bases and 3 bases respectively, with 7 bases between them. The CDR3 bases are TGTGCCATCAGTGCTTCGGTCTACGAGCAGTACTTC. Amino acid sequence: CAISASVYEQYF.

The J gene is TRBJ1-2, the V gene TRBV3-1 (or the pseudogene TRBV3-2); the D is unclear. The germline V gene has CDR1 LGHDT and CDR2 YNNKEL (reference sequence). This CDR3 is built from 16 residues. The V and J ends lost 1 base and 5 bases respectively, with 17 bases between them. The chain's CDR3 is CASSQGWPAGLYGYTF. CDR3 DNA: TGTGCCAGCAGCCAAGGATGGCCCGCAGGCTTATATGGCTACACCTTC.

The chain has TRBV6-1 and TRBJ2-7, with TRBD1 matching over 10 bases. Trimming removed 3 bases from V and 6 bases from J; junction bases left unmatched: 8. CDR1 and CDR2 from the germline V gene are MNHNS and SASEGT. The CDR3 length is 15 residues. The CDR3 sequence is CASSDPGQGSLEQYF. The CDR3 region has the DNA TGTGCCAGCAGTGACCCGGGACAGGGGTCTCTCGAGCAGTACTTC.

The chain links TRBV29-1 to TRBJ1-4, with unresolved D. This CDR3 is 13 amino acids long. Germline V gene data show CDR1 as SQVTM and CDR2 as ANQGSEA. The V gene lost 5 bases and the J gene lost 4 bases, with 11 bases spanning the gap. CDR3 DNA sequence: TGCAGCGTTCAACAGAACTTTAATGAAAAACTGTTTTTT. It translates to CSVQQNFNEKLFF.

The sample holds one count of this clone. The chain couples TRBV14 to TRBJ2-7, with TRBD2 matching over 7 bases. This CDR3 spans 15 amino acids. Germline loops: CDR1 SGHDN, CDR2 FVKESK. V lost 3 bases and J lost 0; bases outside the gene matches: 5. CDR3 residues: CASSHKAGSSYEQYF. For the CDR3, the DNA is TGTGCCAGCAGCCATAAAGCGGGAAGCTCCTACGAGCAGTACTTC.

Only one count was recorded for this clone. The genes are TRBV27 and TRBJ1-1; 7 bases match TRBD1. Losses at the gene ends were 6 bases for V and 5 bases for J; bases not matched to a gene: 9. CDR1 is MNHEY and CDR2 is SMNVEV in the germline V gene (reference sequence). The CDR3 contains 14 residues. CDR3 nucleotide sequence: TGTGCCAGCAGGCAGCATACCAGGGGGACTGAAGCTTTCTTT. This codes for CASRQHTRGTEAFF.

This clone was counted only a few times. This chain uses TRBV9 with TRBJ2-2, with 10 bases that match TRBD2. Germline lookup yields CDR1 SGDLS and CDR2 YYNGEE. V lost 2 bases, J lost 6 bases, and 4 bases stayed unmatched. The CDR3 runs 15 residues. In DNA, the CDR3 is TGTGCCAGCAGCGTCCTAGCGGGAGTGGCCGGGGAGCTGTTTTTT. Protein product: CASSVLAGVAGELFF.

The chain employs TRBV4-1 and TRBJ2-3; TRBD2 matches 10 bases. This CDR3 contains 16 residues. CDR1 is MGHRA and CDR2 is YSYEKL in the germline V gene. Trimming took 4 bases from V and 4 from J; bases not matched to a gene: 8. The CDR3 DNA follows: TGCGCCAGCAGCCCTCCTAGCGGGAGAATTTCAGATACGCAGTATTTT. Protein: CASSPPSGRISDTQYF.

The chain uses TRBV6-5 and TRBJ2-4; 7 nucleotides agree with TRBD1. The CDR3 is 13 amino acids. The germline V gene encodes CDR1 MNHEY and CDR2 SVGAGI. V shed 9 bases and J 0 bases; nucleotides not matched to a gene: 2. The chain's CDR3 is CARGQLAKNIQYF. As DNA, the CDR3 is TGTGCCAGGGGACAGCTAGCCAAAAACATTCAGTACTTC.

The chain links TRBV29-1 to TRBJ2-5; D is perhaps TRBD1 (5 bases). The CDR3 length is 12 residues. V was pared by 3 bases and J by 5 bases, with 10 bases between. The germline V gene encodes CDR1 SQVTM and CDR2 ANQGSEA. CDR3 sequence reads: CSVDPPGETQYF. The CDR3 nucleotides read TGCAGCGTTGACCCTCCAGGGGAGACCCAGTACTTC.

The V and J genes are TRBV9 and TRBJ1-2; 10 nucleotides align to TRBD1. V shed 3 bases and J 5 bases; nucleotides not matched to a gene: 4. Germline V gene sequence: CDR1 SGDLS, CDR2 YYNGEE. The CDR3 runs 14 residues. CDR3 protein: CASSADRGQYGYTF. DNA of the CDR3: TGTGCCAGCAGCGCCGACAGGGGGCAATATGGCTACACCTTC.

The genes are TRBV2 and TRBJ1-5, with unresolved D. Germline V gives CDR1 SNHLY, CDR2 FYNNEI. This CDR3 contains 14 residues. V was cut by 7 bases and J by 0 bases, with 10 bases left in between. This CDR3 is CASKYGNSNQPQHF. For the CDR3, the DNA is TGTGCCAGCAAATACGGGAATAGCAATCAGCCCCAGCATTTT.

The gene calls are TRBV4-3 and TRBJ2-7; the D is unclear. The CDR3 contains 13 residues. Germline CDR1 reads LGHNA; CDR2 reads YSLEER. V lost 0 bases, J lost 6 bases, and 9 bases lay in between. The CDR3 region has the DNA TGCGCCAGCAGCCAAGAAGTGCTATCCGAGCAGTACTTC. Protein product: CASSQEVLSEQYF.

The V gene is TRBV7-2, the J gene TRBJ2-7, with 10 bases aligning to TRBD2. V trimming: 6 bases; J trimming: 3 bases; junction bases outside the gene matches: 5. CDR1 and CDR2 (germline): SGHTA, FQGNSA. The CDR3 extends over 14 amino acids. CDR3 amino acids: CASSSGLADYEQYF. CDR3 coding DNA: TGTGCCAGCAGTTCCGGACTAGCGGACTACGAGCAGTACTTC.

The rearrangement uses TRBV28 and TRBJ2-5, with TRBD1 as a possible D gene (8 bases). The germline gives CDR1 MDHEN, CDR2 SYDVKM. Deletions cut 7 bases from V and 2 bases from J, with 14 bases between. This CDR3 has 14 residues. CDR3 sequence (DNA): TGTGCCAGCAAACAGGGGGGGCTTCAAGAGACCCAGTACTTC. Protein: CASKQGGLQETQYF.

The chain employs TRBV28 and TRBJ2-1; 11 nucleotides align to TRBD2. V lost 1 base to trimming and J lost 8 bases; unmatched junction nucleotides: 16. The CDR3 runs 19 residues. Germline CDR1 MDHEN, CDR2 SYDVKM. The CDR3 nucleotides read TGTGCCAGCAGTTTATCCCCGCTCCTACTAGCGGGAGTTGGTTATGAGCAGTTCTTC. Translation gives CASSLSPLLLAGVGYEQFF.

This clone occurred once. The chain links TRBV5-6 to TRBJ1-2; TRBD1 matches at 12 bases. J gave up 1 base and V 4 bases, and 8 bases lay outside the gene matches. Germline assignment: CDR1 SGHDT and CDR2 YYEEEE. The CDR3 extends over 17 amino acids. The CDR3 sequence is CASSVPGTGGLNYGYTF. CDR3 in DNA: TGTGCCAGCAGCGTTCCCGGGACAGGGGGCCTTAACTATGGCTACACCTTC. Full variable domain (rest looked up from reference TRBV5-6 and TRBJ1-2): DAGVTQSPTHLIKTRGQQVTLRCSPKSGHDTVSWYQQALGQGPQFIFQYYEEEERQRGNFPDRFSGHQFPNYSSELNVNALLLGDSALYLCASSVPGTGGLNYGYTFGSGTRLTVV.

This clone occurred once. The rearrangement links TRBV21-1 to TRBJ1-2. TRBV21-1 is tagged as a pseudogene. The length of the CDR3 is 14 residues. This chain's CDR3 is CASSKGQRENGYTF. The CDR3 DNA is TGTGCCAGCAGCAAAGGCCAGAGGGAGAATGGCTACACCTTC.

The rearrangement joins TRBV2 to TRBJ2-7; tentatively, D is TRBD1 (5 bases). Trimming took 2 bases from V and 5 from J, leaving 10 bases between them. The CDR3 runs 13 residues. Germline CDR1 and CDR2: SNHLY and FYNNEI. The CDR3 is CASSEWGSDEQYF. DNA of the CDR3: TGTGCCAGCAGTGAATGGGGCTCGGACGAGCAGTACTTC.